The table lists the clone carrying this T cell receptor beta chain with a few counts. The target antigen is unknown. The data were obtained in a study of identical twins. The study's findings and limits: Conclusions came from cross-sectional statistical analysis, not from following the same donors. Abundant cord blood beta clonotypes carried fewer insertions; memory repertoires showed none. The models systematically underestimated how much out-of-frame TCR alpha was shared in monozygotic twins.

cDNA carried unique molecular identifiers, and a universal primer site was added by template switching. TCRdb reprocessed the 5' RACE reads with MiXCR, giving one entry per CDR3 protein. The data hold hundreds of thousands of distinct CDR3 sequences, with roughly 9.4% observed a single time. The V gene's germline CDR1 is KGHDR and CDR2 SFDVKD. Trimming removed 3 bases from V and 6 bases from J, with 18 bases in between. This CDR3 spans 16 amino acids. Sequenced: memory (CD45RO+) T cells sorted from blood. This chain links TRBV24-1 with TRBJ2-3; TRBD2 is a possible D gene (6 bases). The source of this sequence is a woman aged 18-35 years in good health. CDR3: CATSDPGGSAGDTQYF. The CDR3 region has the DNA TGTGCCACCAGTGATCCAGGAGGGAGTGCAGGGGATACGCAGTATTTT.